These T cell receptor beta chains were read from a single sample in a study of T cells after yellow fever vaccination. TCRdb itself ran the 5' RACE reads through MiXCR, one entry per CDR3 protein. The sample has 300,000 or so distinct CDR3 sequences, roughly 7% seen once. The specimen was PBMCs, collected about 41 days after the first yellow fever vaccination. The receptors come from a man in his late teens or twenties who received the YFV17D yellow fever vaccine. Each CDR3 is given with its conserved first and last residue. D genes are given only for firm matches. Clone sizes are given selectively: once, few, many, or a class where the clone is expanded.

CASSLLGQGNYEQYF | TGCGCCAGCAGCTTGCTCGGACAGGGGAATTACGAGCAGTACTTC | TRBJ2-7 | TRBV5-1 | 15 | TRBD1 | few
CASSEEGTGGHTDTQYF | TGCGCCAGCAGCGAAGAAGGGACAGGGGGCCACACAGATACGCAGTATTTT | TRBJ2-3 | TRBV5-1 | 17 | TRBD1 | NA
CATKNGGSNQPQHF | TGTGCCACCAAAAACGGGGGGAGCAATCAGCCCCAGCATTTT | TRBJ1-5 | TRBV10-3 | 14 | NA | NA
CASRRGGGGTEAFF | TGTGCCAGCAGGCGGGGGGGGGGTGGCACTGAAGCTTTCTTT | TRBJ1-1 | TRBV6-1 | 14 | NA | NA
CSARPRTSTDTQYF | TGCAGTGCTAGGCCAAGAACAAGCACAGATACGCAGTATTTT | TRBJ2-3 | TRBV20-1 | 14 | NA | few
CSAYEYNEQFF | TGCAGTGCTTATGAGTACAATGAGCAGTTCTTC | TRBJ2-1 | TRBV20-1 | 11 | NA | few
CASSDRYGTGDADTQYF | TGTGCCAGCAGTGATCGATACGGGACAGGGGACGCAGATACGCAGTATTTT | TRBJ2-3 | TRBV6-4 | 17 | TRBD1 | few
CASSLTGKGYTF | TGTGCCAGCAGTTTGACAGGGAAAGGCTACACCTTC | TRBJ1-2 | TRBV27 | 12 | TRBD1 | few
CSVGQMNTEAFF | TGCAGCGTAGGACAGATGAACACTGAAGCTTTCTTT | TRBJ1-1 | TRBV29-1 | 12 | NA | few
CASSSVPRGQRSNQPQHF | TGTGCCAGCAGCTCTGTCCCCAGGGGGCAACGGAGCAATCAGCCCCAGCATTTT | TRBJ1-5 | TRBV11-1 | 18 | TRBD1 | few
CASSPYRDTQYF | TGTGCCAGCAGTCCGTACCGTGATACGCAGTATTTT | TRBJ2-3 | TRBV12-3/TRBV12-4 | 12 | NA | NA
CSARAPTGGLVGTQYF | TGCAGTGCTAGAGCCCCAACGGGGGGGCTGGTAGGGACCCAGTACTTC | TRBJ2-5 | TRBV20-1 | 16 | TRBD2 | many
CASSQDSFLTDTQYF | TGCGCCAGCAGCCAAGATAGCTTTCTCACAGATACGCAGTATTTT | TRBJ2-3 | TRBV4-3 | 15 | NA | NA
CASSEQTGNTIYF | TGTGCCAGCAGTGAACAGACTGGAAACACCATATATTTT | TRBJ1-3 | TRBV6-1 | 13 | NA | NA
CASSFGGPPYNEQFF | TGTGCCAGCAGCTTCGGGGGGCCCCCCTACAATGAGCAGTTCTTC | TRBJ2-1 | TRBV7-9 | 15 | NA | few
CASSFYREGYNEQFF | TGTGCCAGCAGCTTTTACAGGGAGGGCTACAATGAGCAGTTCTTC | TRBJ2-1 | TRBV5-5 | 15 | NA | NA
CASSYRTHSQPQHF | TGTGCCAGCAGTTATAGGACACATTCTCAGCCCCAGCATTTT | TRBJ1-5 | TRBV6-5 | 14 | NA | few
CASSLTGISPLHF | TGTGCCAGCAGCTTGACAGGGATCTCACCCCTCCACTTT | TRBJ1-6 | TRBV12-3/TRBV12-4 | 13 | TRBD1 | few
CAISESTRARVDTGELFF | TGTGCCATCAGTGAGTCGACGCGGGCCCGTGTGGACACCGGGGAGCTGTTTTTT | TRBJ2-2 | TRBV10-3 | 18 | NA | many
CASSLPRVADEQFF | TGTGCCAGCAGCTTACCCAGGGTAGCGGATGAGCAGTTCTTC | TRBJ2-1 | TRBV7-2 | 14 | NA | NA
CASSQLGGGLAAGELFF | TGCGCCAGCAGCCAGCTCGGAGGGGGGCTAGCGGCCGGGGAGCTGTTTTTT | TRBJ2-2 | TRBV4-1 | 17 | NA | few
CASSPRGPSQETQYF | TGTGCCAGCAGCCCGCGGGGGCCCTCGCAAGAGACCCAGTACTTC | TRBJ2-5 | TRBV5-4 | 15 | NA | NA
CASSPLEGGEQFF | TGTGCCAGCAGTCCCCTAGAGGGGGGGGAGCAGTTCTTC | TRBJ2-1 | TRBV6-1 | 13 | NA | few
CASSELRGRGYF | TGTGCCAGCAGCGAACTTCGGGGGCGGGGGTACTTC | TRBJ2-7 | TRBV7-2 | 12 | NA | few
CASSLVGGGTTYEQYF | TGTGCCAGCAGCTTAGTAGGCGGGGGAACTACCTACGAGCAGTACTTC | TRBJ2-7 | TRBV11-1 | 16 | TRBD2 | NA
CASSEGQTNSLLHF | TGTGCCAGCAGTGAGGGCCAGACGAATTCACTCCTCCACTTT | TRBJ1-6 | TRBV2 | 14 | NA | NA
CASSFGTGEAETQYF | TGTGCCAGCAGCTTCGGGACAGGGGAAGCGGAGACCCAGTACTTC | TRBJ2-5 | TRBV11-2 | 15 | TRBD1 | NA
CSARFGIQETQYF | TGCAGTGCTAGATTCGGGATCCAAGAGACCCAGTACTTC | TRBJ2-5 | TRBV20-1 | 13 | NA | few
CSVDLSQTTYGYTF | TGCAGCGTTGATCTCAGTCAGACCACCTATGGCTACACCTTC | TRBJ1-2 | TRBV29-1 | 14 | NA | many
CASSQVGQGVYNEQFF | TGCGCCAGCAGCCAAGTAGGCCAGGGGGTATACAATGAGCAGTTCTTC | TRBJ2-1 | TRBV4-1 | 16 | TRBD1 | NA
CSAERSTDTQYF | TGCAGTGCTGAAAGGTCCACAGATACGCAGTATTTT | TRBJ2-3 | TRBV20-1 | 12 | NA | many
CASRKVGTDTQYF | TGTGCCAGCAGGAAGGTAGGCACAGATACGCAGTATTTT | TRBJ2-3 | TRBV27 | 13 | NA | many
CAIGGGLTGELFF | TGTGCCATCGGGGGGGGACTTACCGGGGAGCTGTTTTTT | TRBJ2-2 | TRBV10-3 | 13 | TRBD2 | few
CASSAGLAGVYEQFF | TGCGCCAGCAGCGCGGGACTAGCGGGGGTATATGAGCAGTTCTTC | TRBJ2-1 | TRBV5-1 | 15 | TRBD2 | NA
CASSGWGAGTEAFF | TGTGCCAGCAGCGGGTGGGGGGCCGGCACTGAAGCTTTCTTT | TRBJ1-1 | TRBV5-6 | 14 | NA | few
CASRVSRAKRPNTGELFF | TGTGCCAGCAGAGTATCCCGGGCCAAGAGACCCAACACCGGGGAGCTGTTTTTT | TRBJ2-2 | TRBV6-1 | 18 | NA | NA
CASSLGRTGFYTGELFF | TGTGCCAGCAGCTTGGGGAGGACAGGATTCTACACCGGGGAGCTGTTTTTT | TRBJ2-2 | TRBV5-4 | 17 | TRBD1 | NA
CSARNSGTSGGNEQFF | TGCAGTGCTAGAAATTCCGGGACTAGCGGGGGCAATGAGCAGTTCTTC | TRBJ2-1 | TRBV20-1 | 16 | TRBD2 | few
CATPSPESNYEQYF | TGTGCCACCCCCTCCCCGGAATCGAATTACGAGCAGTACTTC | TRBJ2-7 | TRBV24-1 | 14 | NA | many
CASSQEGSGGYEQYF | TGCGCCAGCAGCCAAGAAGGCTCCGGGGGCTACGAGCAGTACTTC | TRBJ2-7 | TRBV4-1 | 15 | NA | NA
CASSPSLGGFSPLHF | TGCGCCAGCAGCCCGTCGTTAGGTGGATTTTCACCCCTCCACTTT | TRBJ1-6 | TRBV4-1 | 15 | NA | few
CASSPQGYTGELFF | TGTGCCAGCAGTCCTCAGGGTTACACCGGGGAGCTGTTTTTT | TRBJ2-2 | TRBV28 | 14 | NA | many
CASSSGQGAYEQYF | TGCGCCAGCAGCTCAGGACAGGGGGCCTACGAGCAGTACTTC | TRBJ2-7 | TRBV5-1 | 14 | TRBD1 | many
CASSQDWGTGELFF | TGTGCCAGCAGCCAAGACTGGGGCACCGGGGAGCTGTTTTTT | TRBJ2-2 | TRBV4-2 | 14 | NA | few
CASSKRGNTEAFF | TGTGCCAGCAGCAAACGTGGGAACACTGAAGCTTTCTTT | TRBJ1-1 | TRBV21-1 | 13 | NA | NA
CASSLSVSEETQYF | TGCGCCAGCAGCTTGAGCGTCTCCGAAGAGACCCAGTACTTC | TRBJ2-5 | TRBV5-1 | 14 | NA | many
CASSLGGLTEAFF | TGCGCCAGCAGCTTAGGGGGTCTCACTGAAGCTTTCTTT | TRBJ1-1 | TRBV5-1 | 13 | NA | many
CASSFSGANVLTF | TGTGCCAGCAGCTTCTCTGGGGCCAACGTCCTGACTTTC | TRBJ2-6 | TRBV7-2 | 13 | NA | many
CASSPRAGAVFEQPQHF | TGTGCCAGCAGTCCCAGGGCGGGCGCCGTGTTTGAACAGCCCCAGCATTTT | TRBJ1-5 | TRBV12-3/TRBV12-4 | 17 | NA | few
CSVVNEKLFF | TGCAGCGTCGTTAATGAAAAACTGTTTTTT | TRBJ1-4 | TRBV29-1 | 10 | NA | NA
CASSLTTSGGSNEQFF | TGTGCCAGCAGCCTAACCACTAGCGGGGGCTCCAATGAGCAGTTCTTC | TRBJ2-1 | TRBV5-4 | 16 | TRBD2 | NA
CASSPVGNYGYTF | TGCGCCAGCAGCCCCGTTGGGAACTATGGCTACACCTTC | TRBJ1-2 | TRBV4-1 | 13 | NA | NA
CASAPVDEQFF | TGTGCGAGCGCGCCGGTCGATGAGCAGTTCTTC | TRBJ2-1 | TRBV2 | 11 | NA | NA
CASSWDGRTYEQYF | TGTGCCAGCAGCTGGGACGGTCGGACCTACGAGCAGTACTTC | TRBJ2-7 | TRBV6-1 | 14 | NA | NA
CASSLSTGWDQPQHF | TGTGCCAGCAGCTTATCGACAGGGTGGGATCAGCCCCAGCATTTT | TRBJ1-5 | TRBV7-9 | 15 | TRBD1 | many
CSVERQGIRDEQFF | TGCAGCGTTGAGAGGCAGGGTATTAGGGATGAGCAGTTCTTC | TRBJ2-1 | TRBV29-1 | 14 | NA | few
CSVTRTNYGYTF | TGCAGCGTGACCCGGACTAACTATGGCTACACCTTC | TRBJ1-2 | TRBV29-1 | 12 | NA | NA
CSVIKGQGSTEAFF | TGCAGTGTAATAAAGGGACAGGGGTCCACTGAAGCTTTCTTT | TRBJ1-1 | TRBV20-1 | 14 | TRBD1 | few
CASSHGLRSYNEQFF | TGTGCCAGCAGCCACGGGCTCCGCTCCTACAATGAGCAGTTCTTC | TRBJ2-1 | TRBV4-2 | 15 | NA | NA